A single sample gave rise to the 22 T cell receptor beta chains below, sequenced in a study of CD8+ T cells in alopecia areata. Extracted RNA was reverse transcribed, and the resulting cDNA served as sequencing template. Here immunoSEQ multiplex PCR was the method, and the copy in TCRdb shows in-frame clones only, minus some. This sample has about 4,300 clones, with approximately 69% found just once. Treatment reported: oral pan-JAK inhibitor, 5-10 mg twice daily. Lesional scalp tissue (obtained by punch biopsy) and peripheral blood were collected from alopecia areata patients. The material sequenced was skin, taken at week 24, from a patient treated with tofacitinib. These receptors all stem from a human donor with alopecia areata.

This clone was seen a handful of times. The gene calls are TRBV7-2 and TRBJ2-3; possible D gene TRBD1, 6 bases. CDR3 length: 17 amino acids. The V gene's germline CDR1 is SGHTA and CDR2 FQGNSA. V was trimmed by 4 bases and J by 6 bases, leaving 23 bases between them. CDR3: CASSSRADRLGVDTQYF. The CDR3 bases are TGTGCCAGCAGCTCCAGAGCAGACAGGCTCGGGGTTGATACGCAGTATTTT.

The CDR3 here is CASSEGPGPRTQYF. The CDR3 DNA follows: TGTGCCAGCAGTGAAGGTCCGGGACCGAGGACCCAGTACTTC. This sequence joins TRBV6-1 and TRBJ2-5; the D gene could be TRBD1 or TRBD2 (5 bases each). The germline V gene encodes CDR1 MNHNS and CDR2 SASEGT. The V end lost 1 base, the J end lost 7 bases, and 13 bases lay between the germline ends. The CDR3 contains 14 residues.

The chain recombines TRBV23-1 with TRBJ2-7; D not certain. TRBV23-1 is reported as an ORF; its role is uncertain. V was clipped by 5 bases and J by 2 bases, with 7 bases between them. CDR3 length: 12 residues. The chain's CDR3 is CASSFVTYEQYF. The CDR3 bases are TGCGCCAGCAGTTTCGTGACCTACGAGCAGTACTTC.

The chain joins TRBV6-4 to TRBJ2-2; D not certain. The CDR3 is 13 amino acids. Germline CDR1 and CDR2: MRHNA and SNTAGT. V was trimmed by 5 bases and J by 1 base, leaving 5 bases between them. The CDR3 DNA sequence: TGTGCCAGCAGTAGACAGAACACCGGGGAGCTGTTTTTT. Amino acid sequence: CASSRQNTGELFF.

This chain links TRBV28 with TRBJ2-5; D gene ambiguous. V was pared by 2 bases and J by 5 bases, with 3 bases between. Germline CDR1 is MDHEN and CDR2 is SYDVKM. This CDR3 contains 11 residues. DNA of the CDR3: TGTGCCAGCAGTTTACGGGAGACCCAGTACTTC. Translated, it gives CASSLRETQYF.

The genes are TRBV19 and TRBJ2-6; weak D call: TRBD1 (5 bases). The CDR3 contains 17 residues. The germline V gene has CDR1 LNHDA and CDR2 SQIVND (reference sequence). V gave up 6 bases and J gave up 0 bases, with 15 bases separating them. CDR3 DNA sequence: TGTGCCAGTAGCACGTCCTTTACAGGCTCTGGGGCCAACGTCCTGACTTTC. The encoded protein is CASSTSFTGSGANVLTF.

This clone was seen more than once but under ten times. J is TRBJ1-1 and V is TRBV7-3; TRBD1 aligns across 9 bases. The CDR3 covers 13 residues. V trimming: 2 bases; J trimming: 8 bases; junction bases outside the gene matches: 3. Germline V CDR1 and CDR2: SGHTA, FQGTGA. This CDR3 is CASSLGQGREAFF. CDR3 bases: TGTGCCAGCAGCTTAGGACAGGGGAGAGAAGCTTTCTTT. The full variable domain, completed using reference TRBV7-3 and TRBJ1-1, is GAGVSQTPSNKVTEKGKYVELRCDPISGHTALYWYRQSLGQGPEFLIYFQGTGAADDSGLPNDRFFAVRPEGSVSTLKIQRTERGDSAVYLCASSLGQGREAFFGQGTRLTVV.

The chain carries TRBV15 and TRBJ2-7; D unclear. Germline V CDR1 and CDR2: LNHNV, YYDKDF (reference sequence). The CDR3 contains 15 residues. V was clipped by 0 bases and J by 5 bases, with 14 bases between them. CDR3 nucleotide sequence: TGTGCCACCAGCAGAGATACCCCCCTCGGCGACGAGCAGTACTTC. Its protein product is CATSRDTPLGDEQYF.

The chain joins TRBV7-9 to TRBJ2-5, with D possibly TRBD2 on 6 matching bases. Germline-derived CDR1 and CDR2 are SEHNR and FQNEAQ (reference sequence). This CDR3 is 15 amino acids long. V dropped 5 bases and J dropped 5 bases, with 18 bases sitting between them. The CDR3 loop is CASSPSLRGLETQYF. CDR3 nucleotide sequence: TGTGCCAGCAGCCCGAGCCTACGGGGGTTGGAGACCCAGTACTTC.

The rearrangement uses TRBV9 and TRBJ2-3, with D perhaps TRBD2 (6 bases). The CDR3 extends over 14 amino acids. CDR1 and CDR2 (germline): SGDLS, YYNGEE. Trimming removed 3 bases at V and 1 base at J, with 9 bases between. This chain's CDR3 is CASSARLGTDTQYF. CDR3 sequence (DNA): TGTGCCAGCAGCGCACGACTAGGCACAGATACGCAGTATTTT.

The rearrangement joins TRBV4-1 to TRBJ2-1, with D tentatively TRBD2 (6 bases). Trimming took off 0 bases at V and 7 bases at J, with 13 bases between the two ends. The germline CDR1 and CDR2 sequences are MGHRA and YSYEKL. The CDR3 length is 15 residues. The CDR3 protein is CASSQEGQGGNEQFF. The CDR3 DNA reads TGCGCCAGCAGCCAAGAAGGCCAGGGAGGAAATGAGCAGTTCTTC.

In its sample, this clone was seen once. The chain links TRBV5-1 to TRBJ2-2; D is unclear. V lost 2 bases and J lost 0, with 11 bases in between. CDR3 size: 16 residues. Germline values: CDR1 SGHRS, CDR2 YFSETQ. This CDR3 is CASSFGGTANTGELFF. The CDR3, as DNA: TGCGCCAGCAGCTTTGGTGGAACCGCGAACACCGGGGAGCTGTTTTTT.

This clone was recorded once. The DNA of the CDR3 is TGCAGTGCTAGGCTAGACTACGAGCAGTACTTC. This gives the protein CSARLDYEQYF. The V and J genes are TRBV20-1 and TRBJ2-7, with no clear D. V was clipped by 3 bases and J by 3 bases, with 6 bases between them. Germline-derived CDR1 and CDR2 are DFQATT and SNEGSKA (reference sequence). This CDR3 comprises 11 residues.

This clone was counted a few times. The chain has TRBV7-9 and TRBJ1-4; D may be TRBD1 (6 bases). CDR3 length equals 15 residues. V lost 5 bases and J lost 0, with 10 bases in between. Germline V gives CDR1 SEHNR, CDR2 FQNEAQ (reference sequence). The chain's CDR3 is CASSARQATNEKLFF. The CDR3 DNA reads as TGTGCCAGCAGCGCCCGACAGGCAACTAATGAAAAACTGTTTTTT.

This chain joins TRBV9 and TRBJ1-1; maybe TRBD1 (5 bases). Per the germline V gene, CDR1 is SGDLS and CDR2 is YYNGEE. V was pared by 9 bases and J by 5 bases, with 17 bases between. The CDR3 covers 13 residues. The CDR3: CAMVQEGNTEAFF. The CDR3 DNA reads as TGTGCCATGGTCCAAGAGGGGAATACTGAAGCTTTCTTT. The variable domain in full, completed from reference TRBV9 and TRBJ1-1, reads DSGVTQTPKHLITATGQRVTLRCSPRSGDLSVYWYQQSLDQGLQFLIQYYNGEERAKGNILERFSAQQFPDLHSELNLSSLELGDSALYFCAMVQEGNTEAFFGQGTRLTVV.

This clone was observed a single time. This chain connects TRBV9 to TRBJ2-3; 8 bases agree with TRBD1. Trimming at V came to 0 bases and at J to 3 bases, leaving 12 bases not matched to a gene. This CDR3 region has 18 residues. Germline CDR1 is SGDLS and CDR2 is YYNGEE. For the CDR3, the DNA is TGTGCCAGCAGCGTAGAGGGGGCGACTACAGGGGGTACAGATACGCAGTATTTT. This codes for CASSVEGATTGGTDTQYF.

V and J are TRBV4-1 and TRBJ2-7, with a weak D call TRBD1 (5 bases). Germline lookup yields CDR1 MGHRA and CDR2 YSYEKL. The CDR3 spans 14 residues. Trimming removed 4 bases at V and 3 bases at J, with 13 bases between. CDR3 region: CASSPFPRDYEQYF. In nucleotides, the CDR3 is TGCGCCAGCAGCCCTTTCCCCAGGGACTACGAGCAGTACTTC.

The chain recombines TRBV27 with TRBJ1-2; weak D call: TRBD1 (6 bases). This CDR3 has 14 amino acids. Between the trimmed V and J ends, which lost 6 bases and 3 bases, there was a span of 14 bases. Per germline, CDR1 MNHEY and CDR2 SMNVEV (reference sequence). The CDR3 here is CASRKQGIDYGYTF. DNA for the CDR3: TGTGCCAGCAGAAAACAGGGCATTGACTATGGCTACACCTTC.

This clone was found a few times. The V and J genes are TRBV19 and TRBJ1-5, with D uncertain. The ends were cut back, 6 bases at V and 6 bases at J, with 18 bases in the middle. CDR3 length equals 15 residues. The germline CDR1 and CDR2 sequences are LNHDA and SQIVND (reference sequence). In DNA, the CDR3 is TGTGCCAGTAGACCCATGGAGGGTAGTACTCAGCCCCAGCATTTT. Translation: CASRPMEGSTQPQHF.

In this sample, this clone turned up once. V and J are TRBV5-1 and TRBJ2-6; unclear D gene. Germline V gene sequence: CDR1 SGHRS, CDR2 YFSETQ. V shed 0 bases and J shed 2 bases, with 3 bases lying between them. The CDR3 is made up of 14 amino acids. CDR3 in amino acids: CASSLDTGANVLTF. CDR3 nucleotide sequence: TGCGCCAGCAGCTTGGATACTGGGGCCAACGTCCTGACTTTC.

V usage is TRBV5-6 and J usage is TRBJ2-7; 7 bases are shared with TRBD2. CDR3 length: 14 residues. Per germline, CDR1 SGHDT and CDR2 YYEEEE. The J segment lost 0 bases and the V segment lost 8 bases, leaving 8 bases of the junction unmatched. CDR3 region: CASGFAGDSYEQYF. The CDR3 DNA sequence: TGTGCCAGTGGTTTTGCGGGGGACTCCTACGAGCAGTACTTC.

A remark on this clone: This CDR3 is also generated by other DNA sequences in the sample. This sequence joins TRBV11-2 and TRBJ2-1; 7 bases map to TRBD2. Trimming removed 0 bases from V and 12 bases from J; junction bases left unmatched: 5. CDR1 is SGHAT and CDR2 is FQNNGV in the germline V gene. The CDR3 consists of 13 residues. As DNA, the CDR3 is TGTGCCAGCAGCTTAGAAGTAGCGGGTGGGCAGTTCTTC. It translates to CASSLEVAGGQFF.